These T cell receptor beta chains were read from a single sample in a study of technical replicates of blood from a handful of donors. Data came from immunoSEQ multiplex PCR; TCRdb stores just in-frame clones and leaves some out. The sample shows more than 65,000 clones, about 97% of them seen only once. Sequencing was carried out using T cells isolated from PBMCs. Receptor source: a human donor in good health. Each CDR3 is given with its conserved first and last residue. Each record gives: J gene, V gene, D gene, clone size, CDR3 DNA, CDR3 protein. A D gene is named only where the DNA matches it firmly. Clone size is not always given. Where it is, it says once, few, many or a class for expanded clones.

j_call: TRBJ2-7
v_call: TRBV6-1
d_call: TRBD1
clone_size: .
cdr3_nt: TGTGCCAGCCGCGGGACAGGGGGCCACGAGCAGTACTTC
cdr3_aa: CASRGTGGHEQYF

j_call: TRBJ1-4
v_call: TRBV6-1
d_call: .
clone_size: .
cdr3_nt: TGTGCCAGCAGTCTGCTGGTTCTCTACGCTGAAAAACTGTTTTTT
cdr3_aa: CASSLLVLYAEKLFF

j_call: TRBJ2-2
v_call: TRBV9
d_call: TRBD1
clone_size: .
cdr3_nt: TGTGCCAGCAGCGTTAGGGGACAGGGAAGCACCGGGGAGCTGTTTTTT
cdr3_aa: CASSVRGQGSTGELFF

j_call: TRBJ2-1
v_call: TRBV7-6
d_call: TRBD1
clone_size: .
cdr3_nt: TGTGCCAGCAGCTTATCTAGGGGGCTAAGCTCCTACAATGAGCAGTTCTTC
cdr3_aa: CASSLSRGLSSYNEQFF

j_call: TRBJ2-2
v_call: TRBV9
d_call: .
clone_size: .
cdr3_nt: TGTGCCAGCAGCCCCTACTCTAGCGCCGGGGAGCTGTTTTTT
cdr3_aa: CASSPYSSAGELFF

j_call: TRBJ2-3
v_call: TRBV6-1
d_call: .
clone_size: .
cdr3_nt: TGTGCCAGCAGTGAAATCGGACAGTCCAGCACAGATACGCAGTATTTT
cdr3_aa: CASSEIGQSSTDTQYF

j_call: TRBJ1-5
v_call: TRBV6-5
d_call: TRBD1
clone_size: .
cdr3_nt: TGTGCCAGCAGCCAGCAGGGGGATCAGCCCCAGCATTTT
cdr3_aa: CASSQQGDQPQHF

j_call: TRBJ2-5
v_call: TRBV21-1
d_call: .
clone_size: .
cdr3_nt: TGTGCCAGCAAGGCAGGGGCAGGGAGCCAAGAGACCCAGTACTTC
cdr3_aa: CASKAGAGSQETQYF

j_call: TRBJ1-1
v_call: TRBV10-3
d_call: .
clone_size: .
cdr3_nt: TGTGCCATCAGTGGACAGACTGAAGCTTTCTTT
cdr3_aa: CAISGQTEAFF

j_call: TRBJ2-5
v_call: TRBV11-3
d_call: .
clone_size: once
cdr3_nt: TGTGCCAGCAGCTTAGGGTACTTCGAAGAGACCCAGTACTTC
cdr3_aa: CASSLGYFEETQYF

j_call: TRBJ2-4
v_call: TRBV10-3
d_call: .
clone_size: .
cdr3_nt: TGTGCCATCAGTGAGAGAACGGGAGAATCCAAAAACATTCAGTACTTC
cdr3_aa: CAISERTGESKNIQYF

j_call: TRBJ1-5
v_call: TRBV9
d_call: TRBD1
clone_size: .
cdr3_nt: TGTGCCAGCAGCGCCGGGACAGGGAGTAGCAATCAGCCCCAGCATTTT
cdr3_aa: CASSAGTGSSNQPQHF

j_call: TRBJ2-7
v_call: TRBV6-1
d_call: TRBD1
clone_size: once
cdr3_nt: TGTGCCAGCAGTGAACTCCGGGACAGGGGGACCAACGAGCAGTACTTC
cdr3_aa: CASSELRDRGTNEQYF

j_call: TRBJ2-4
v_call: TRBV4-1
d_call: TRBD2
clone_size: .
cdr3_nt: TGCGCCAGCAGCCAAGGAGTAGCGGGAGGTATAGCCAAAAACATTCAGTACTTC
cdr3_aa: CASSQGVAGGIAKNIQYF

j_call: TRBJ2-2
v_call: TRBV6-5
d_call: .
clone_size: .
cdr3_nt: TGTGCCAGCACTAGCGAAACCGGGGAGCTGTTTTTT
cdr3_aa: CASTSETGELFF